The sequence of this T cell receptor (beta chain) was determined in a study of blood T cell repertoires in COVID-19. TCRdb's copy holds only in-frame clones and misses some; the assay was immunoSEQ multiplex PCR. The sample consists of fewer than 90,000 clones, 72% of them appearing once. Trimming removed 6 bases from V and 6 bases from J; junction bases left unmatched: 4. Looked up from germline, CDR1 is LGHDT and CDR2 is YNNKEL (reference sequence). The CDR3 is 13 residues long. The sequence came from a woman of 80 years or more with acute or convalescent COVID-19. The sample was peripheral blood. The J gene is TRBJ1-2, the V gene TRBV3-1 (or the pseudogene TRBV3-2), with TRBD1 identical over 10 bases. CDR3 DNA sequence: TGTGCCAGCAGGCGACAGGGGGCGGATGGCTACACCTTC. This translates into CASRRQGADGYTF.